Listed below are T cell receptor beta chains from one sample, sequenced in a study of blood T cell repertoires in COVID-19. Repertoires were generated with immunoSEQ multiplex PCR, while TCRdb's copy carries only in-frame clones and drops some. The sample includes about 240,000 clones, about nine tenths of them seen just once. The source material was peripheral blood. The receptors here all came from a man aged 55 to 70 who had recovered from COVID-19. Each CDR3 is given with its conserved first and last residue. A D gene is named only where the DNA matches it firmly. Size values are once, few and many counts, or a class for expanded clones, and some rows have none.

few | TRBD1 | TRBJ1-1 | TRBV5-4 | 15 | TGTGCCAGCAGCTGGATACAGGGGGCAAACACTGAAGCTTTCTTT | CASSWIQGANTEAFF
- | TRBD1 | TRBJ2-7 | TRBV10-3 | 14 | TGTGCCATCAAGAACACGGGACAGGGCTACGAGCAGTACTTC | CAIKNTGQGYEQYF
once | TRBD2 | TRBJ2-7 | TRBV18 | 14 | TGTGCCAGCTCACCACGGGAGGGATCCTACGAGCAGTACTTC | CASSPREGSYEQYF
once | TRBD2 | TRBJ2-5 | TRBV3-1/TRBV3-2 | 13 | TGTGCCAGCAGTAGCGGGGGGGCTGAGACCCAGTACTTC | CASSSGGAETQYF
- | TRBD2 | TRBJ2-5 | TRBV5-4 | 14 | TGTGCCAGCAGCCCCGGGGGGGGTCGAGAGACCCAGTACTTC | CASSPGGGRETQYF
- | TRBD1 | TRBJ2-2 | TRBV4-1 | 16 | TGCGCCAGCAGCCAAGGGACAGGAGCGAACACCGGGGAGCTGTTTTTT | CASSQGTGANTGELFF
- | TRBD1 | TRBJ1-1 | TRBV18 | 13 | TGTGCCAGCGCGGGGACAGCAAACACTGAAGCTTTCTTT | CASAGTANTEAFF
- | TRBD2 | TRBJ2-1 | TRBV27 | 16 | TGTGCCAGCAGTTTTGAGCCCGGGAGGCTAGAGGATGAGCAGTTCTTC | CASSFEPGRLEDEQFF
- | TRBD1 | TRBJ2-1 | TRBV11-3 | 15 | TGTGCCAGCAGCTCTGACAGGGGCCTCTACAATGAGCAGTTCTTC | CASSSDRGLYNEQFF
once | - | TRBJ2-5 | TRBV9 | 15 | TGTGCCAGCAGCACCTCCCCCTCGAGGGTCGAGACCCAGTACTTC | CASSTSPSRVETQYF
- | - | TRBJ1-4 | TRBV9 | 17 | TGTGCCAGCAGCGCCGGGACAACCCTAGCAACTAATGAAAAACTGTTTTTT | CASSAGTTLATNEKLFF